This record covers a single T cell receptor beta chain. Its antigen is as yet unknown. The sample comes from a study of robustness of blood B and T cell sequencing. General study findings and limits: Every 10 ml sample contained the pooled top 1,000 TCRbeta clonotypes. Cross-contamination appeared in one TCRbeta library pair, likely from batch processing.

The template for TCR beta quantification was mRNA, not genomic DNA. cDNA was made with a 5' template-switch oligo adding a universal priming site. Every cDNA molecule received a random 12-nucleotide UMI from the template-switch oligo. Each CDR3 protein gets one entry after TCRdb re-called the PCR reads with MiXCR. The table has over 1,500 distinct CDR3 sequences, 50% to 70% seen once. The material sequenced was peripheral blood. The sequence came from a human donor in good health.

In DNA form, the CDR3 reads TGCAGTGCTAGAGAAAGGACACAACAAGAGACCCAGTACTTC. This encodes CSARERTQQETQYF. The V call is TRBV20-1, the J call TRBJ2-5; a weak D match, TRBD1 (5 bases). From germline, CDR1 is DFQATT and CDR2 SNEGSKA (reference sequence). V lost 0 bases and J lost 2, with 10 bases in between. The CDR3 runs 14 residues.